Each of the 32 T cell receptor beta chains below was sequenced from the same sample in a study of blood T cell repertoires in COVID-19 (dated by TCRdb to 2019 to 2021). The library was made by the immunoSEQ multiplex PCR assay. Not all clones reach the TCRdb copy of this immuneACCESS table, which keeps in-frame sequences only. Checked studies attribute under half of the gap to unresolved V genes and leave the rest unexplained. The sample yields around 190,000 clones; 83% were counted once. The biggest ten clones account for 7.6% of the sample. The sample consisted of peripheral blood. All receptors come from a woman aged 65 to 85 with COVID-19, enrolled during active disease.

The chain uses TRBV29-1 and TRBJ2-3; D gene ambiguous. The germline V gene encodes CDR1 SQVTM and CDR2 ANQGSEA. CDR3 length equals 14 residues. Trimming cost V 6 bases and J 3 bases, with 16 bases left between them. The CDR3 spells CSVAFPPLTDTQYF. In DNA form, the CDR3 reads TGCAGCGTCGCCTTTCCTCCACTGACAGATACGCAGTATTTT.

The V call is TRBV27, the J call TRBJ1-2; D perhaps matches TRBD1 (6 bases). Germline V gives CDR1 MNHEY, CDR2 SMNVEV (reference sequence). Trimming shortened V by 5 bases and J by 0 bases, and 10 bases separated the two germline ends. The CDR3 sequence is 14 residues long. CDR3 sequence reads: CASSKGGTNYGYTF. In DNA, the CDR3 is TGTGCCAGCAGTAAGGGGGGGACTAACTATGGCTACACCTTC.

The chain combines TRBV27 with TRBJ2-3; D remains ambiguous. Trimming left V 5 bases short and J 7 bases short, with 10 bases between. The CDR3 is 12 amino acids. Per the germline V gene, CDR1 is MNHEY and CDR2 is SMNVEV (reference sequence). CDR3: CASSPLDNTQYF. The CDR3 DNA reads TGTGCCAGCAGTCCATTAGACAATACGCAGTATTTT.

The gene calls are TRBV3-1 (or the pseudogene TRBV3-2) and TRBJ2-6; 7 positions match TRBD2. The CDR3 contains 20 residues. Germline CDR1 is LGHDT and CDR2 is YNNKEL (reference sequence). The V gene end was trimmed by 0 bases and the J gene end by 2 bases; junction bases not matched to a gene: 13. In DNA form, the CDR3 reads TGTGCCAGCAGCCAAGAATCTGGCGGGAGAACGGGGGCTGGGGCCAACGTCCTGACTTTC. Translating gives CASSQESGGRTGAGANVLTF.

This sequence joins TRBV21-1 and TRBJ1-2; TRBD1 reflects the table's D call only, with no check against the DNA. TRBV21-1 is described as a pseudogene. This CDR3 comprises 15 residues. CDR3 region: CASSNWGPRMGGYTF. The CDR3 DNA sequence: TGTGCCAGCAGCAATTGGGGCCCCCGGATGGGGGGCTACACCTTC.

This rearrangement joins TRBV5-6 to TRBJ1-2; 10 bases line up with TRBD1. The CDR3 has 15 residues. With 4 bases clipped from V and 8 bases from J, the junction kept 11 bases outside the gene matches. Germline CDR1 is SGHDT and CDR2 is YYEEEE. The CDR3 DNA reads TGTGCCAGCAGCCCCACCGGGACAGGGGTTGGAGGCTACACCTTC. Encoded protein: CASSPTGTGVGGYTF.

The CDR3 sequence is CASSSQGAFTEAFF. CDR3 DNA: TGTGCCAGCAGCTCCCAGGGGGCCTTCACTGAAGCTTTCTTT. The chain joins TRBV9 to TRBJ1-1, with 8 bases lining up with TRBD1. The V gene end was trimmed by 4 bases and the J gene end by 4 bases; junction bases not matched to a gene: 6. The CDR3 runs 14 residues. CDR1 SGDLS and CDR2 YYNGEE come from the germline V gene.

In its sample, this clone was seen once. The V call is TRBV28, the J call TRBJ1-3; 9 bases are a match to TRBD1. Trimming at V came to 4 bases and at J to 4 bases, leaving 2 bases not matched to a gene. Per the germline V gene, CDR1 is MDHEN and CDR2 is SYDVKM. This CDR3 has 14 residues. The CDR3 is CASSSQGAGNTIYF. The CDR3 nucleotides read TGTGCCAGCAGTTCACAGGGGGCGGGAAACACCATATATTTT. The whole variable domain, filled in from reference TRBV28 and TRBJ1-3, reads DVKVTQSSRYLVKRTGEKVFLECVQDMDHENMFWYRQDPGLGLRLIYFSYDVKMKEKGDIPEGYSVSREKKERFSLILESASTNQTSMYLCASSSQGAGNTIYFGEGSWLTVV.

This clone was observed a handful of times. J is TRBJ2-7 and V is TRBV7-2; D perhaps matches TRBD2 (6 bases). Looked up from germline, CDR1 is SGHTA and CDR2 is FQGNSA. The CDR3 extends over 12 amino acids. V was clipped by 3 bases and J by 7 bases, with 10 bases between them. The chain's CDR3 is CASSLVAVEQYF. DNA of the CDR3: TGTGCCAGCAGCTTGGTAGCGGTTGAGCAGTACTTC.

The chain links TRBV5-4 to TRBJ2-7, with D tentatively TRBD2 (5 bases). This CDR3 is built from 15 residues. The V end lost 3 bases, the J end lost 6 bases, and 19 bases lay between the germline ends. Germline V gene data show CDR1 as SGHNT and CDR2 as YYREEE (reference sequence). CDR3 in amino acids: CASSSKRGEMSEQYF. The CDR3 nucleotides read TGTGCCAGCAGCTCCAAACGGGGAGAAATGAGCGAGCAGTACTTC.

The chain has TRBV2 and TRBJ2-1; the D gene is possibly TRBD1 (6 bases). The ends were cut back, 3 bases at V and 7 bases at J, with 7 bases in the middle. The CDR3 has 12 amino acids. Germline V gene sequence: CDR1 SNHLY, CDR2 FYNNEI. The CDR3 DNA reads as TGTGCCAGCAGTGATCAGGGGAATGAGCAGTTCTTC. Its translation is CASSDQGNEQFF.

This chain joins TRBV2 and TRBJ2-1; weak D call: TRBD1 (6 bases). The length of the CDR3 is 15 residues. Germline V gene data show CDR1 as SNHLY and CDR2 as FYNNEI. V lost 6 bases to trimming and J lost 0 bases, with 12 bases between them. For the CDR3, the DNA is TGTGCCAGCAGCGCAGGGGTTAGCTCCTACAATGAGCAGTTCTTC. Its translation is CASSAGVSSYNEQFF.

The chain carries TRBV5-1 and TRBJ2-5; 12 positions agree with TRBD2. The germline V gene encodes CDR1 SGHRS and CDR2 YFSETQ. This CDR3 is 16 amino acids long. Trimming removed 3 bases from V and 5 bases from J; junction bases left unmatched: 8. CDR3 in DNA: TGCGCCAGCAGCTACCGACTAGCGGGAGCTGGTGAGACCCAGTACTTC. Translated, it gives CASSYRLAGAGETQYF.

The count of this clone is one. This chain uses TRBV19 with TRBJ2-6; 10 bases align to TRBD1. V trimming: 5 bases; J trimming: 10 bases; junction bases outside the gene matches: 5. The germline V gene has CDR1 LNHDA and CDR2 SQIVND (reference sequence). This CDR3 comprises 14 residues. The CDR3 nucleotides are TGTGCCAGTAGTCCCAGGGGACAGGGGAACGTCCTGACTTTC. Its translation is CASSPRGQGNVLTF. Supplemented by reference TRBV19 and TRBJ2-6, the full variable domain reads DGGITQSPKYLFRKEGQNVTLSCEQNLNHDAMYWYRQDPGQGLRLIYYSQIVNDFQKGDIAEGYSVSREKKESFPLTVTSAQKNPTAFYLCASSPRGQGNVLTFGAGSRLTVL.

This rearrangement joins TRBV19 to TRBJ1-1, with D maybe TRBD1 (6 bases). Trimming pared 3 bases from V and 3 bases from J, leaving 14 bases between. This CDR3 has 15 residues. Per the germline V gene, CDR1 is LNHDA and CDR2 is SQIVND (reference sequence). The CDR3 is CASSILGGGDTEAFF. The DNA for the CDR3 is TGTGCCAGTAGTATCCTGGGAGGGGGTGACACTGAAGCTTTCTTT.

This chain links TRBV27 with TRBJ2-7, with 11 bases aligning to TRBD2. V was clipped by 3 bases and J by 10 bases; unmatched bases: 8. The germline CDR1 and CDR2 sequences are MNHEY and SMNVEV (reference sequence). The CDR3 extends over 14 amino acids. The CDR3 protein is CASSFASGRSFQYF. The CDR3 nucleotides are TGTGCCAGCAGTTTCGCTAGCGGGAGGAGTTTTCAGTACTTC.

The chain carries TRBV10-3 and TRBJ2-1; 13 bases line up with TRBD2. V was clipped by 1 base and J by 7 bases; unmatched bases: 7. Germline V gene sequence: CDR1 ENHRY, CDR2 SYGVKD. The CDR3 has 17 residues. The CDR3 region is CAISEFGTSGIVNEQFF. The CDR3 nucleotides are TGTGCCATCAGTGAGTTTGGGACTAGCGGGATCGTTAATGAGCAGTTCTTC.

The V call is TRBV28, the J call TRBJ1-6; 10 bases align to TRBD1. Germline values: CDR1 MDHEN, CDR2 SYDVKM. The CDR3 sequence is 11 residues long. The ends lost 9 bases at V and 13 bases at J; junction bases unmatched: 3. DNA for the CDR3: TGTGCCAGTAGGACAGGGGGGCCCCTCCACTTT. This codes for CASRTGGPLHF. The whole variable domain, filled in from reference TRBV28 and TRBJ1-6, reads DVKVTQSSRYLVKRTGEKVFLECVQDMDHENMFWYRQDPGLGLRLIYFSYDVKMKEKGDIPEGYSVSREKKERFSLILESASTNQTSMYLCASRTGGPLHFGNGTRLTVT.

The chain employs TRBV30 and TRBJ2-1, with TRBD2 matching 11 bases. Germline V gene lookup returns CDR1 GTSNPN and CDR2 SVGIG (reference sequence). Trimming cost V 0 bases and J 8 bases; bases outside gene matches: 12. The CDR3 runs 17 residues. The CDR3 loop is CAWSVRYSGRGVDEQFF. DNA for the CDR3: TGTGCCTGGAGTGTACGATATAGCGGGAGGGGGGTCGATGAGCAGTTCTTC.

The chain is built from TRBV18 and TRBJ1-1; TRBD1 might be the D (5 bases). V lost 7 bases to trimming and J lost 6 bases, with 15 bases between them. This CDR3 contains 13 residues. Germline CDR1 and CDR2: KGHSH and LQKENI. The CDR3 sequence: CASCFIRDSEAFF. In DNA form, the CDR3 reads TGTGCCAGCTGCTTCATCAGGGACTCTGAAGCTTTCTTT. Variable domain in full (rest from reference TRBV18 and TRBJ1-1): NAGVMQNPRHLVRRRGQEARLRCSPMKGHSHVYWYRQLPEEGLKFMVYLQKENIIDESGMPKERFSAEFPKEGPSILRIQQVVRGDSAAYFCASCFIRDSEAFFGQGTRLTVV.

The CDR3 DNA follows: TGTGCCAGCAGCTTGGTACGGGCTAGCGGGAGGCCCTTTCAAGAGACCCAGTACTTC. Protein: CASSLVRASGRPFQETQYF. The chain recombines TRBV5-4 with TRBJ2-5; 11 bases map to TRBD2. V lost 0 bases, J lost 2 bases, and 12 bases stayed unmatched. The CDR3 runs to 19 residues. Germline V gene lookup returns CDR1 SGHNT and CDR2 YYREEE (reference sequence).

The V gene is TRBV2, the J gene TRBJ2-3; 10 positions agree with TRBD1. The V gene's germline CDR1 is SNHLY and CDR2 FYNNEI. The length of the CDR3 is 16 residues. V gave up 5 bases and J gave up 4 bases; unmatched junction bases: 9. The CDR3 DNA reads TGTGCCAGCAGTTTCCCCCCGACAGGGGGCGCAGATACGCAGTATTTT. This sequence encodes CASSFPPTGGADTQYF.

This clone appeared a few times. The CDR3 reads CAISDISNQPQHF. The CDR3 DNA sequence: TGTGCCATCAGTGATATTAGCAATCAGCCCCAGCATTTT. The rearrangement links TRBV10-3 to TRBJ1-5; no firm D call. The V end lost 3 bases, the J end lost 0 bases, and 3 bases lay between the germline ends. CDR3 length: 13 amino acids. CDR1 is ENHRY and CDR2 is SYGVKD in the germline V gene.

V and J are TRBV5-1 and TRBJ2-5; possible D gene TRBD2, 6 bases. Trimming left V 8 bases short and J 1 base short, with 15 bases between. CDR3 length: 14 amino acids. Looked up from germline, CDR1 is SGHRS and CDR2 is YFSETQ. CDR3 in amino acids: CASRRDSFQETQYF. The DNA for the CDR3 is TGCGCCAGTAGGCGGGATTCTTTCCAAGAGACCCAGTACTTC. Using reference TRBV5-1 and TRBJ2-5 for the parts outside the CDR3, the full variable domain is KAGVTQTPRYLIKTRGQQVTLSCSPISGHRSVSWYQQTPGQGLQFLFEYFSETQRNKGNFPGRFSGRQFSNSRSEMNVSTLELGDSALYLCASRRDSFQETQYFGPGTRLLVL.

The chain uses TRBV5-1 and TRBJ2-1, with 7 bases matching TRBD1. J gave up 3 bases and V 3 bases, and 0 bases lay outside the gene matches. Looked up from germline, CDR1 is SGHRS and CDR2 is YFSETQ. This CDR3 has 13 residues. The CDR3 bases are TGCGCCAGCAGCTCAGGGGGCTACAATGAGCAGTTCTTC. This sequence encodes CASSSGGYNEQFF.

CDR3 in DNA: TGCGCCAGCAGCCAAAGTCCAGGCCAAAGCAATCAGCCCCAGCATTTT. Its translation is CASSQSPGQSNQPQHF. The chain recombines TRBV4-1 with TRBJ1-5; D gene uncertain. V lost 2 bases and J lost 1, with 12 bases in between. The germline CDR1 and CDR2 sequences are MGHRA and YSYEKL. The CDR3 is 16 residues long.

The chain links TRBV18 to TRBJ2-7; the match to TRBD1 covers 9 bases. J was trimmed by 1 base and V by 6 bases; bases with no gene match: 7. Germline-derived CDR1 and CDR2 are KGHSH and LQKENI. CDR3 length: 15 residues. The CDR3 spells CASSLGQGWSYEQYF. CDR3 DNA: TGTGCCAGCTCCCTTGGACAGGGGTGGTCCTACGAGCAGTACTTC.

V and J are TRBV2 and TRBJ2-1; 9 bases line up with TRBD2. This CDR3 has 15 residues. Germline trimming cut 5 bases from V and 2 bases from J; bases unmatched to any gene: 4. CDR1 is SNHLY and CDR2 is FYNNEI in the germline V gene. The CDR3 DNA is TGTGCCAGCAGTTTAGCGGGAGAGCCCTACAATGAGCAGTTCTTC. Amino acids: CASSLAGEPYNEQFF. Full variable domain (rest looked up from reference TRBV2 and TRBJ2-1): EPEVTQTPSHQVTQMGQEVILRCVPISNHLYFYWYRQILGQKVEFLVSFYNNEISEKSEIFDDQFSVERPDGSNFTLKIRSTKLEDSAMYFCASSLAGEPYNEQFFGPGTRLTVL.

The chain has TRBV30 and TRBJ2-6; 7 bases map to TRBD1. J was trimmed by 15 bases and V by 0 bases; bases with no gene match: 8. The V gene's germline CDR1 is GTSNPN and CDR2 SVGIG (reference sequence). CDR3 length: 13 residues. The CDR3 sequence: CAWSVNGKGALTF. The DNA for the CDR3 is TGTGCCTGGAGTGTCAATGGAAAGGGGGCCCTGACTTTC. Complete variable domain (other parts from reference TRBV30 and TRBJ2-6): SQTIHQWPATLVQPVGSPLSLECTVEGTSNPNLYWYRQAAGRGLQLLFYSVGIGQISSEVPQNLSASRPQDRQFILSSKKLLLSDSGFYLCAWSVNGKGALTFGAGSRLTVL.

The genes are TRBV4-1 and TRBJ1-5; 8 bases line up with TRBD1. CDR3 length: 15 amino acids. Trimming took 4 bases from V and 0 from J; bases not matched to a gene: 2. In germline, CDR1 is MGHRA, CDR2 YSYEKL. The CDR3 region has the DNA TGCGCCAGCAGCCCACAGGGGGTTAGCAATCAGCCCCAGCATTTT. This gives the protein CASSPQGVSNQPQHF.

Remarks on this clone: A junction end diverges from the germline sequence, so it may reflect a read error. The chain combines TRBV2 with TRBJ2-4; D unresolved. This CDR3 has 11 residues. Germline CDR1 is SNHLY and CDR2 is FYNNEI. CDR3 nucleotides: TGTGCCAGCAGTGACAGTTATACCGAAAACTTC. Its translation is CASSDSYTENF.

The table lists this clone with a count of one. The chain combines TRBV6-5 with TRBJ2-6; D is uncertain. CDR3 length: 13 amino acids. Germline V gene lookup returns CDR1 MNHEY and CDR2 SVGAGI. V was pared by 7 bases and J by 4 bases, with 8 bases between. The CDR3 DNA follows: TGTGCCAGCACGGGTTACGGGGCCAACGTCCTGACTTTC. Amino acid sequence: CASTGYGANVLTF.